One and the same sample provided the 30 T cell receptor beta chains below, sequenced in a study of CD8+ T cells in alopecia areata. RNA, once extracted, was reverse transcribed into cDNA for use as the sequencing template. Sequenced by immunoSEQ multiplex PCR; TCRdb stores in-frame clones only, minus some. In the table there are around 150,000 clones, less than 65% of which are singletons. The sample was CD8+ T cells sorted from blood. These receptors were obtained from a human donor in good health.

This chain joins TRBV5-8 and TRBJ2-1; D is possibly TRBD1 (6 bases). Trimming left V 2 bases short and J 4 bases short, with 13 bases between. CDR1 SGHTS and CDR2 YDEGEE come from the germline V gene. The CDR3 loop spans 15 amino acids. In nucleotides, the CDR3 is TGTGCCAGCAGCTTCAGGGGAAATCCGTACAATGAGCAGTTCTTC. It yields the protein CASSFRGNPYNEQFF.

This clone was counted only a few times. This chain joins TRBV29-1 and TRBJ2-5; D ambiguous. The tail of the sequence fits TRBJ2-7 better, so the J call may be wrong. CDR3 size: 11 residues. CDR1 is SQVTM, CDR2 ANQGSEA, per germline. The CDR3 DNA sequence: TGCAGCGGCCAGGTCGCCTACGAGCAGTACTTC. This codes for CSGQVAYEQYF.

The chain employs TRBV7-9 and TRBJ2-5, with D uncertain. Trimming shortened V by 3 bases and J by 3 bases, and 8 bases separated the two germline ends. The CDR3 runs 13 residues. Per the germline V gene, CDR1 is SEHNR and CDR2 is FQNEAQ (reference sequence). CDR3 DNA sequence: TGTGCCAGCAGCTTGCTGGCCAAAGAGACCCAGTACTTC. Translated, it gives CASSLLAKETQYF.

This chain joins TRBV19 and TRBJ1-5, with a tentative D call TRBD1 (5 bases). Germline V gene lookup returns CDR1 LNHDA and CDR2 SQIVND (reference sequence). The CDR3 totals 15 residues. V gave up 7 bases and J gave up 0 bases, with 13 bases separating them. Here the CDR3 reads CASKSGPYSNQPQHF. The CDR3 nucleotides are TGTGCCAGTAAATCGGGACCTTATAGCAATCAGCCCCAGCATTTT. Full variable domain (missing parts from reference TRBV19 and TRBJ1-5): DGGITQSPKYLFRKEGQNVTLSCEQNLNHDAMYWYRQDPGQGLRLIYYSQIVNDFQKGDIAEGYSVSREKKESFPLTVTSAQKNPTAFYLCASKSGPYSNQPQHFGDGTRLSIL.

This clone was observed many times. V is TRBV11-2 and J is TRBJ1-1; D is perhaps TRBD1 (6 bases). The CDR3 covers 14 residues. V was cut by 0 bases and J by 8 bases, with 13 bases left in between. Germline V gene data show CDR1 as SGHAT and CDR2 as FQNNGV. The CDR3 region is CASSLERRTDEAFF. CDR3 nucleotide sequence: TGTGCCAGCAGCTTAGAGAGGAGGACAGACGAAGCTTTCTTT.

The chain has TRBV29-1 and TRBJ2-1, with 12 bases identical to TRBD1. This CDR3 is 15 amino acids long. Germline CDR1 SQVTM, CDR2 ANQGSEA. The junction had 12 bases not matched to a gene; V was cut back by 7 bases and J by 8 bases. CDR3 loop: CSGGTGTGGWDEQFF. In DNA, the CDR3 is TGCAGCGGGGGCACCGGGACAGGGGGCTGGGATGAGCAGTTCTTC.

V is TRBV27 and J is TRBJ2-1; 7 bases line up with TRBD1. Germline CDR1 MNHEY, CDR2 SMNVEV (reference sequence). This CDR3 comprises 12 residues. V shed 5 bases and J 8 bases; nucleotides not matched to a gene: 3. CDR3 amino acids: CASSTGVDEQFF. Here the CDR3 DNA reads TGTGCCAGCAGTACAGGGGTCGATGAGCAGTTCTTC.

The chain has TRBV6-5 and TRBJ1-1; D is possibly TRBD1 (6 bases). Germline values: CDR1 MNHEY, CDR2 SVGAGI. V lost 5 bases to trimming and J lost 5 bases, with 12 bases between them. CDR3 length: 13 amino acids. DNA for the CDR3: TGTGCCAGCAGTCCGGGGGGCCGAACTGAAGCTTTCTTT. The encoded protein is CASSPGGRTEAFF.

This chain joins TRBV18 and TRBJ1-5; D may be TRBD1 (6 bases). The germline V gene encodes CDR1 KGHSH and CDR2 LQKENI. Trimming shortened V by 11 bases and J by 5 bases, and 10 bases separated the two germline ends. The CDR3 has 11 amino acids. DNA for the CDR3: TGTGCCCAGGGGCGCCATCAGCCCCAGCATTTT. The encoded protein is CAQGRHQPQHF.

The chain carries TRBV28 and TRBJ2-1, with TRBD1 identical over 9 bases. The CDR3 is made up of 14 amino acids. V was pared by 9 bases and J by 3 bases, with 6 bases of the junction left unmatched. The germline CDR1 and CDR2 sequences are MDHEN and SYDVKM. CDR3 residues: CASNRGLVYNEQFF. The CDR3 DNA sequence: TGTGCCAGTAACAGGGGGCTCGTCTACAATGAGCAGTTCTTC.

This clone occurred a few times. The J gene is TRBJ2-3, the V gene TRBV29-1; D gene ambiguous. Per germline, CDR1 SQVTM and CDR2 ANQGSEA. V was cut by 7 bases and J by 5 bases, with 10 bases left in between. This CDR3 region has 11 residues. The CDR3 reads CSARNVDTQYF. The CDR3 DNA is TGCAGCGCCCGTAATGTAGATACGCAGTATTTT.

The chain uses TRBV6-5 and TRBJ2-5; a possible D gene is TRBD2 (6 bases). Germline CDR1 and CDR2: MNHEY and SVGAGI. This CDR3 comprises 14 residues. With 4 bases removed from V and 5 bases from J, the gap between germline ends came to 14 bases. The CDR3 loop is CASSFSGEEETQYF. CDR3 DNA: TGTGCCAGCAGTTTCTCTGGGGAGGAGGAGACCCAGTACTTC.

The rearrangement links TRBV27 to TRBJ2-5; D is unresolved. Between the trimmed V and J ends, which lost 2 bases and 5 bases, there was a span of 6 bases. Germline V CDR1 and CDR2: MNHEY, SMNVEV (reference sequence). The CDR3 has 12 residues. The CDR3 here is CASSLDGETQYF. CDR3 nucleotide sequence: TGTGCCAGCAGTTTAGATGGGGAGACCCAGTACTTC.

This chain uses TRBV20-1 with TRBJ1-2, with D uncertain. The ends were cut back, 1 base at V and 7 bases at J, with 7 bases in the middle. CDR3 length: 11 amino acids. CDR1 DFQATT and CDR2 SNEGSKA come from the germline V gene (reference sequence). This chain's CDR3 is CSARALFGYTF. The CDR3 nucleotides read TGCAGTGCTAGAGCACTTTTTGGCTACACCTTC.

The chain is built from TRBV29-1 and TRBJ2-3; 8 bases are shared with TRBD2. Germline-derived CDR1 and CDR2 are SQVTM and ANQGSEA. CDR3 length equals 15 residues. The V gene end was trimmed by 6 bases and the J gene end by 3 bases; junction bases not matched to a gene: 11. The CDR3 nucleotides read TGCAGCGTAAGTTCAAGCGGGAGTAGGACAGATACGCAGTATTTT. It specifies CSVSSSGSRTDTQYF.

The rearrangement uses TRBV4-2 and TRBJ2-3; the D gene is possibly TRBD2 (6 bases). Per germline, CDR1 LGHNA and CDR2 YNFKEQ. The V gene lost 0 bases and the J gene lost 0 bases, with 13 bases spanning the gap. The CDR3 length is 17 residues. The CDR3 sequence: CASSQDPASGSTDTQYF. The CDR3 DNA is TGTGCCAGCAGCCAAGATCCCGCCAGCGGGAGCACAGATACGCAGTATTTT.

This chain uses TRBV6-5 with TRBJ2-3; 10 bases agree with TRBD2. The CDR3 covers 15 residues. CDR1 is MNHEY and CDR2 is SVGAGI in the germline V gene. V shed 6 bases and J 4 bases; nucleotides not matched to a gene: 7. Here the CDR3 DNA reads TGTGCCAGCAGATCCGGACTAGCGGCCCCAGATACGCAGTATTTT. Residues: CASRSGLAAPDTQYF.

The rearrangement links TRBV13 to TRBJ2-3; D ambiguous. The CDR3 contains 12 residues. V lost 5 bases to trimming and J lost 2 bases, with 5 bases between them. Germline V gene data show CDR1 as PRHDT and CDR2 as FYEKMQ (reference sequence). The CDR3 coding sequence is TGTGCCAGCAGCACAGCCACAGATACGCAGTATTTT. This translates into CASSTATDTQYF. The full variable domain, with the rest looked up from reference TRBV13 and TRBJ2-3, is AAGVIQSPRHLIKEKRETATLKCYPIPRHDTVYWYQQGPGQDPQFLISFYEKMQSDKGSIPDRFSAQQFSDYHSELNMSSLELGDSALYFCASSTATDTQYFGPGTRLTVL.

On this clone itself: The sample holds other DNA sequences that translate to the same CDR3. The chain employs TRBV29-1 and TRBJ2-1, with D hard to call. V lost 1 base and J 0 bases, leaving 7 bases between the germline ends. CDR3 length: 14 residues. Germline V gene data show CDR1 as SQVTM and CDR2 as ANQGSEA. CDR3 nucleotides: TGCAGCGTTGAAGGCGGCAGCTCCTACAATGAGCAGTTCTTC. Protein: CSVEGGSSYNEQFF.

The V and J genes are TRBV2 and TRBJ1-1; D is possibly TRBD1 (5 bases). The germline V gene has CDR1 SNHLY and CDR2 FYNNEI. This CDR3 has 10 residues. The ends were cut back, 10 bases at V and 6 bases at J, with 9 bases in the middle. CDR3 coding DNA: TGTGCCACACAGGAAGCTGAAGCTTTCTTT. This encodes CATQEAEAFF.

The chain couples TRBV29-1 to TRBJ1-2; no clear D gene. The V end was cut by 7 bases, the J end by 5 bases, with 11 bases between. The CDR3 runs to 11 residues. Germline V gene data show CDR1 as SQVTM and CDR2 as ANQGSEA. CDR3 amino acids: CSAPTGYGYTF. The CDR3 DNA sequence: TGCAGCGCTCCAACGGGGTATGGCTACACCTTC.

The rearrangement links TRBV27 to TRBJ2-4; D gene ambiguous. Trimming took off 5 bases at V and 1 base at J, with 9 bases between the two ends. The germline gives CDR1 MNHEY, CDR2 SMNVEV (reference sequence). The CDR3 covers 14 residues. CDR3 bases: TGTGCCAGCAGTAGACCCGGGGCCAAAAACATTCAGTACTTC. Encoded protein: CASSRPGAKNIQYF.

The chain employs TRBV29-1 and TRBJ2-5, with 7 bases matching TRBD1. CDR1 and CDR2 (germline): SQVTM, ANQGSEA. Unmatched junction bases numbered 10, after V lost 7 bases and J lost 5 bases. CDR3 size: 13 residues. CDR3 bases: TGCAGCGGAAGGGACAGCGGAATGGAGACCCAGTACTTC. Translating it yields CSGRDSGMETQYF.

V gene TRBV7-9 combines with J gene TRBJ2-5, with D perhaps TRBD1 (6 bases). This CDR3 is built from 16 residues. Deletions cut 8 bases from V and 5 bases from J, with 24 bases between. Germline V CDR1 and CDR2: SEHNR, FQNEAQ (reference sequence). In DNA, the CDR3 is TGTGCCAGCCGACCGGCGATTGGCCCAGACAGGGAGACCCAGTACTTC. Translation: CASRPAIGPDRETQYF. The variable domain in full, completed from reference TRBV7-9 and TRBJ2-5, reads DTGVSQNPRHKITKRGQNVTFRCDPISEHNRLYWYRQTLGQGPEFLTYFQNEAQLEKSRLLSDRFSAERPKGSFSTLEIQRTEQGDSAMYLCASRPAIGPDRETQYFGPGTRLLVL.

This clone was seen once. V and J are TRBV29-1 and TRBJ1-1; maybe TRBD1 (6 bases). The V end was cut by 3 bases, the J end by 2 bases, with 13 bases between. The CDR3 is 14 residues long. In germline, CDR1 is SQVTM, CDR2 ANQGSEA. In nucleotides, the CDR3 is TGCAGCGTTGACCAGACGGGACACAACACTGAAGCTTTCTTT. The encoded protein is CSVDQTGHNTEAFF.

The sample holds one count of this clone. V is TRBV11-2 and J is TRBJ1-5, with D uncertain. V lost 1 base to trimming and J lost 0 bases, with 1 base between them. Germline V gene sequence: CDR1 SGHAT, CDR2 FQNNGV. The CDR3 consists of 13 residues. Here the CDR3 DNA reads TGTGCCAGCAGCTTAGTTAGCAATCAGCCCCAGCATTTT. Translating it yields CASSLVSNQPQHF. Full variable domain (outside the CDR3, taken from reference TRBV11-2 and TRBJ1-5): EAGVAQSPRYKIIEKRQSVAFWCNPISGHATLYWYQQILGQGPKLLIQFQNNGVVDDSQLPKDRFSAERLKGVDSTLKIQPAKLEDSAVYLCASSLVSNQPQHFGDGTRLSIL.

This clone was seen more than once but under ten times. This sequence joins TRBV15 and TRBJ2-2; weak D call: TRBD1 (5 bases). Trimming took off 0 bases at V and 6 bases at J, with 11 bases between the two ends. CDR1 is LNHNV and CDR2 is YYDKDF in the germline V gene (reference sequence). This CDR3 region has 15 residues. The chain's CDR3 is CATSRDQGSPGELFF. Written as DNA, the CDR3 is TGTGCCACCAGCAGAGATCAGGGCAGTCCCGGGGAGCTGTTTTTT.

The chain joins TRBV29-1 to TRBJ2-5, with 7 bases fitting TRBD2. Germline V gives CDR1 SQVTM, CDR2 ANQGSEA. J was trimmed by 11 bases and V by 4 bases; bases with no gene match: 7. The CDR3 is 11 amino acids. CDR3 in amino acids: CSVALRGEQYF. The CDR3 DNA reads as TGCAGCGTTGCCCTCCGGGGGGAGCAGTACTTC. The full variable domain, completed using reference TRBV29-1 and TRBJ2-5, is SAVISQKPSRDICQRGTSLTIQCQVDSQVTMMFWYRQQPGQSLTLIATANQGSEATYESGFVIDKFPISRPNLTFSTLTVSNMSPEDSSIYLCSVALRGEQYFGPGTRLLVL.

This clone was detected only a few times. The chain is built from TRBV4-1 and TRBJ2-1, with 12 positions matching TRBD2. Germline V gene data show CDR1 as MGHRA and CDR2 as YSYEKL. V was pared by 4 bases and J by 8 bases, with 9 bases of the junction left unmatched. This CDR3 contains 16 residues. CDR3 sequence reads: CASSLYPSGRGDEQFF. Here the CDR3 DNA reads TGCGCCAGCAGCCTCTACCCTAGCGGGAGGGGGGATGAGCAGTTCTTC.

The CDR3 loop is CASSLAWGSTDTQYF. DNA of the CDR3: TGCGCCAGCAGCTTGGCCTGGGGGAGCACAGATACGCAGTATTTT. The genes are TRBV5-1 and TRBJ2-3; D tentatively reads TRBD1 or TRBD2 (5 bases each). CDR1 and CDR2 from the germline V gene are SGHRS and YFSETQ. The CDR3 has 15 amino acids. The V end lost 0 bases, the J end lost 0 bases, and 8 bases lay between the germline ends. The complete variable domain, with remaining parts taken from reference TRBV5-1 and TRBJ2-3, reads KAGVTQTPRYLIKTRGQQVTLSCSPISGHRSVSWYQQTPGQGLQFLFEYFSETQRNKGNFPGRFSGRQFSNSRSEMNVSTLELGDSALYLCASSLAWGSTDTQYFGPGTRLTVL.